Listed here are 19 T cell receptor beta chains from one sample, sequenced in a study of T cells in Graves' hyperthyroidism and ophthalmopathy. Amplified TCR beta CDR3 regions came from RNA transcripts. TCR CDR3 underwent first-round RT-PCR with the HTBI primer set. Each CDR3 protein is one row after TCRdb ran MiXCR on the multiplex PCR reads. The profile shows around 390,000 distinct CDR3 sequences, approximately 14% of them singletons. Sequenced input: blood. The receptors shown here come from a woman younger than 45 with Graves' ophthalmopathy.

V usage is TRBV28 and J usage is TRBJ2-2, with D tentatively TRBD1 (6 bases). Looked up from germline, CDR1 is MDHEN and CDR2 is SYDVKM. The CDR3 length is 14 residues. V was cut by 5 bases and J by 5 bases, with 12 bases left in between. CDR3 nucleotide sequence: TGTGCCAGCAGTCTGGGACACGGAACCGGGGAGCTGTTTTTT. It codes for CASSLGHGTGELFF.

The chain employs TRBV12-3 or TRBV12-4 and TRBJ1-5; D is unclear. V was trimmed by 5 bases and J by 5 bases, leaving 16 bases between them. This CDR3 is built from 15 residues. The CDR3 DNA sequence: TGTGCCAGCAGTCCTCGACAAGCCCAAGATCAGCCCCAGCATTTT. Translating it yields CASSPRQAQDQPQHF.

The sample holds a few counts of this clonotype. This chain links TRBV29-1 with TRBJ2-7, with D possibly TRBD1 on 6 matching bases. The germline gives CDR1 SQVTM, CDR2 ANQGSEA. The CDR3 consists of 15 residues. V lost 2 bases, J lost 5 bases, and 19 bases lay in between. CDR3 nucleotides: TGCAGCGTTGAAAGTGGGGGCGCGAGTATAGACGAGCAGTACTTC. Translation gives CSVESGGASIDEQYF.

This clonotype was observed a few times. The rearrangement links TRBV4-1 to TRBJ1-5; D unresolved. Between the trimmed V and J ends, which lost 0 bases and 5 bases, there was a span of 11 bases. The CDR3 has 15 amino acids. The germline V gene has CDR1 MGHRA and CDR2 YSYEKL. The CDR3 DNA sequence: TGCGCCAGCAGCCAAGACGGGGAACCGTATCAGCCCCAGCATTTT. Amino acid sequence: CASSQDGEPYQPQHF.

Many counts were recorded for this clonotype. The chain is built from TRBV27 and TRBJ1-2; weak D call: TRBD1 (5 bases). Germline-derived CDR1 and CDR2 are MNHEY and SMNVEV (reference sequence). CDR3 length: 12 amino acids. Trimming took off 7 bases at V and 3 bases at J, with 9 bases between the two ends. The CDR3 DNA is TGTGCCAGCATCGGGACTGACTATGGCTACACCTTC. Protein product: CASIGTDYGYTF.

The rearrangement uses TRBV20-1 and TRBJ1-2; 7 bases agree with TRBD1. V dropped 2 bases and J dropped 2; count of bases not matched to a gene: 11. Germline V CDR1 and CDR2: DFQATT, SNEGSKA (reference sequence). The CDR3 length is 16 residues. CDR3 region: CSARNPLDRWNYGYTF. The DNA of the CDR3 is TGCAGTGCTAGAAACCCTCTGGACAGGTGGAACTATGGCTACACCTTC.

This clonotype was picked up many times. The chain employs TRBV7-2 and TRBJ2-3, with 11 bases lining up with TRBD1. Germline loops: CDR1 SGHTA, CDR2 FQGNSA. V dropped 6 bases and J dropped 6; count of bases not matched to a gene: 5. The CDR3 covers 14 residues. As DNA, the CDR3 is TGTGCCAGCAGTCAGGACAGGGGGCGGGATACGCAGTATTTT. This gives the protein CASSQDRGRDTQYF.

This clonotype has just a few counts. The chain employs TRBV27 and TRBJ1-6; D possibly corresponds to TRBD1 (5 bases). CDR3 length: 16 amino acids. Trimming took 3 bases from V and 1 from J, leaving 10 bases between them. Germline V lookup: CDR1 MNHEY, CDR2 SMNVEV (reference sequence). The CDR3 loop is CASSFSRGSYNSPLHF. In DNA form, the CDR3 reads TGTGCCAGCAGTTTCTCACGGGGGTCCTATAATTCACCCCTCCACTTT.

The table lists this clonotype with many counts. The chain couples TRBV7-8 to TRBJ2-7; D call uncertain. Trimming cost V 1 base and J 5 bases, with 9 bases left between them. CDR3 length equals 13 residues. CDR1 is SGHVS, CDR2 FQNEAQ, per germline. CDR3 region: CASSLGVKNEQYF. For the CDR3, the DNA is TGTGCCAGCAGCTTAGGAGTGAAAAACGAGCAGTACTTC.

A few counts support this clonotype. The genes are TRBV9 and TRBJ2-4; no definite D call. Trimming took off 0 bases at V and 0 bases at J, with 13 bases between the two ends. The CDR3 is 17 amino acids. Looked up from germline, CDR1 is SGDLS and CDR2 is YYNGEE. The CDR3 DNA reads as TGTGCCAGCAGCGTAGACCCTCGAGTAGGAGCCAAAAACATTCAGTACTTC. It specifies CASSVDPRVGAKNIQYF.

This sequence joins TRBV7-8 and TRBJ2-3; 11 bases line up with TRBD1. The trim removed 5 bases at V and 6 bases at J, leaving 16 bases unmatched. Germline V gene data show CDR1 as SGHVS and CDR2 as FQNEAQ. CDR3 size: 18 residues. The CDR3 DNA sequence: TGTGCCAGCAGCCCCCTCTGGCCCGGGACAGGGGGATTGGATACGCAGTATTTT. Residues: CASSPLWPGTGGLDTQYF.

The chain has TRBV7-8 and TRBJ2-7, with 9 bases lining up with TRBD2. Germline loops: CDR1 SGHVS, CDR2 FQNEAQ. The length of the CDR3 is 17 residues. J was trimmed by 6 bases and V by 0 bases; bases with no gene match: 12. This CDR3 is CASSLAPTSGAPAEQYF. CDR3 DNA sequence: TGTGCCAGCAGCTTAGCCCCGACTAGCGGTGCTCCCGCCGAGCAGTACTTC. Looking up the rest from reference TRBV7-8 and TRBJ2-7 gives the full variable domain: GAGVSQSPRYKVAKRGQDVALRCDPISGHVSLFWYQQALGQGPEFLTYFQNEAQLDKSGLPSDRFFAERPEGSVSTLKIQRTQQEDSAVYLCASSLAPTSGAPAEQYFGPGTRLTVT.

Comments on this clonotype: Possible read error: a much larger clone is one base away. This rearrangement joins TRBV14 to TRBJ2-7, with D unresolved. The CDR3 is 12 amino acids. CDR1 and CDR2 from the germline V gene are SGHDN and FVKESK. This CDR3 is CASSKDPYEQYF. The DNA of the CDR3 is TGTGCCAGCAGCAAAGACCCCTACGAGCAGTACTTC.

As to this clonotype: Being one base from a much bigger clone, this may be a read error. This rearrangement joins TRBV19 to TRBJ2-1, with 8 bases that match TRBD2. The germline gives CDR1 LNHDA, CDR2 SQIVND (reference sequence). The CDR3 runs to 15 residues. The CDR3 DNA sequence: TGTGCCAGTAGTGACGGGGGGGCCAGGGTGAATGGGCAGTTCTTC. Its protein is CASSDGGARVNGQFF.

Many counts were recorded for this clonotype. This chain links TRBV10-3 with TRBJ1-2; D perhaps matches TRBD1 (5 bases). The CDR3 totals 12 residues. The V and J ends lost 8 bases and 4 bases respectively, with 11 bases between them. Germline loops: CDR1 ENHRY, CDR2 SYGVKD. Here the CDR3 reads CAIGDRFYGYTF. The CDR3, as DNA: TGTGCCATCGGCGACAGATTCTATGGCTACACCTTC.

The J gene is TRBJ2-3, the V gene TRBV19; maybe TRBD1 (6 bases). The CDR3 covers 15 residues. Germline loops: CDR1 LNHDA, CDR2 SQIVND (reference sequence). V lost 2 bases, J lost 4 bases, and 13 bases lay in between. This CDR3 is CASSIHLPGADTQYF. CDR3 in DNA: TGTGCCAGTAGTATACACCTTCCAGGGGCAGATACGCAGTATTTT.

Concerning this clonotype: Being one base from a much bigger clone, this may be a read error. The chain combines TRBV27 with TRBJ1-1; 9 bases line up with TRBD1. Per the germline V gene, CDR1 is MNHEY and CDR2 is SMNVEV (reference sequence). The CDR3 consists of 19 residues. Trimming removed 4 bases from V and 1 base from J; junction bases left unmatched: 16. DNA for the CDR3: TGTGCCAGCAGTTCCTTATTCCCGGGACAGGGATTAGAGAACACTGAAGCTTTCTTT. Its translation: CASSSLFPGQGLENTEAFF.

This clonotype was observed many times. The V and J genes are TRBV20-1 and TRBJ1-1, with a weak D call TRBD1 (6 bases). Germline V lookup: CDR1 DFQATT, CDR2 SNEGSKA (reference sequence). This CDR3 spans 16 amino acids. The V end lost 3 bases, the J end lost 1 base, and 18 bases lay between the germline ends. As DNA, the CDR3 is TGCAGTGCTAGTCCCGTAACAGGGTCGAGGAACACTGAAGCTTTCTTT. Amino acid sequence: CSASPVTGSRNTEAFF.

This clonotype was recorded many times. This sequence joins TRBV3-1 and TRBJ2-5; the D is unclear. The germline V gene has CDR1 LGHDT and CDR2 YNNKEL (reference sequence). V gave up 0 bases and J gave up 5 bases, with 10 bases separating them. CDR3 length: 14 amino acids. CDR3 coding DNA: TGTGCCAGCAGCCAAGAGGAGCTGGGGGAGACCCAGTACTTC. This translates into CASSQEELGETQYF.